The 23 T cell receptor beta chains below come from one sample, sequenced in a study of technical replicates of blood from a few donors. Sequencing used immunoSEQ multiplex PCR; TCRdb keeps in-frame clones, though not all of them. The sample lists around 53,000 clones; just over 85% were seen once. Sequencing was performed on PBMCs. The receptors were sampled from a human donor in good health. Some clones in this sample may be carry-over from other donors' samples.

The genes are TRBV30 and TRBJ1-5; TRBD1 might be the D (5 bases). This CDR3 contains 13 residues. From germline, CDR1 is GTSNPN and CDR2 SVGIG (reference sequence). The V gene lost 0 bases and the J gene lost 3 bases, with 6 bases spanning the gap. The CDR3 DNA reads as TGTGCCTGGAGTGTACAGGCCAATCAGCCCCAGCATTTT. Protein product: CAWSVQANQPQHF.

V usage is TRBV11-3 and J usage is TRBJ2-3, with D perhaps TRBD2 (5 bases). Germline assignment: CDR1 SGHNT and CDR2 YENEEA. The germline V and J ends were trimmed by 3 bases and 2 bases, with 9 bases remaining between them. The CDR3 contains 14 residues. In DNA form, the CDR3 reads TGTGCCAGCAGCTTGGGTGGACTCACAGATACGCAGTATTTT. Protein: CASSLGGLTDTQYF.

The chain has TRBV7-7 and TRBJ2-2; 12 bases are shared with TRBD2. Germline V gene sequence: CDR1 SSHAT, CDR2 FNYEAQ (reference sequence). The CDR3 is 17 residues long. With 5 bases clipped from V and 0 bases from J, the junction kept 4 bases outside the gene matches. CDR3 nucleotide sequence: TGTGCCAGCAGCCCTTGGACTAGCGGGGCGAACACCGGGGAGCTGTTTTTT. This encodes CASSPWTSGANTGELFF.

The chain employs TRBV4-1 and TRBJ2-7; D unresolved. Germline V lookup: CDR1 MGHRA, CDR2 YSYEKL. V was clipped by 4 bases and J by 6 bases, with 16 bases between them. This CDR3 has 14 residues. This chain's CDR3 is CASSPSPLYGEQYF. CDR3 sequence (DNA): TGCGCCAGCAGCCCGTCGCCCTTATACGGCGAGCAGTACTTC.

This chain connects TRBV7-3 to TRBJ2-2; possibly TRBD2 for D (6 bases). The germline V and J ends were trimmed by 5 bases and 6 bases, with 25 bases remaining between them. CDR1 is SGHTA, CDR2 FQGTGA, per germline. CDR3 size: 18 residues. The CDR3 bases are TGTGCCAGCAGCCCATATCAACCGGGACTCCCCCGTGCCGGGGAGCTGTTTTTT. It codes for CASSPYQPGLPRAGELFF.

This clone was seen a handful of times. This sequence joins TRBV5-1 and TRBJ1-3, with a possible D match to TRBD1 (6 bases). V was pared by 0 bases and J by 0 bases, with 10 bases between. The CDR3 consists of 16 residues. CDR1 and CDR2 (germline): SGHRS, YFSETQ. CDR3 amino acids: CASSLGYRASGNTIYF. Here the CDR3 DNA reads TGCGCCAGCAGCTTGGGTTACAGGGCCTCTGGAAACACCATATATTTT.

As DNA, the CDR3 is TGCAGCGTTGAGCTAGCGGGAGTTTCCTACGAGCAGTACTTC. It encodes CSVELAGVSYEQYF. V and J are TRBV29-1 and TRBJ2-7, with TRBD2 identical over 10 bases. The J segment lost 1 base and the V segment lost 3 bases, leaving 3 bases of the junction unmatched. Per germline, CDR1 SQVTM and CDR2 ANQGSEA. This CDR3 is built from 14 residues.

The chain couples TRBV5-5 to TRBJ2-7; 11 positions match TRBD2. This CDR3 region has 16 residues. The V segment lost 4 bases and the J segment 2 bases; nucleotides outside the gene matches: 8. CDR1 and CDR2 from the germline V gene are SGHKS and YYEKEE (reference sequence). CDR3 in amino acids: CASSRGTSGTPYEQYF. Written as DNA, the CDR3 is TGTGCCAGCAGCCGGGGGACTAGCGGTACCCCCTACGAGCAGTACTTC.

In DNA, the CDR3 is TGTGCCAGCAGTAATGGACAGGGGGCTGGAAAACTGTTTTTT. It yields the protein CASSNGQGAGKLFF. This chain links TRBV2 with TRBJ1-4; TRBD1 matches at 11 bases. This CDR3 is 14 amino acids long. CDR1 is SNHLY and CDR2 is FYNNEI in the germline V gene. The V and J ends lost 5 bases and 10 bases, in that order; junction bases with no gene match: 6.

V usage is TRBV4-3 and J usage is TRBJ1-6; D perhaps matches TRBD1 (6 bases). Trimming took off 0 bases at V and 9 bases at J, with 15 bases between the two ends. CDR1 and CDR2 (germline): LGHNA, YSLEER. This CDR3 comprises 16 residues. This CDR3 reads CASSQDPGAGSSPLHF. CDR3 coding DNA: TGCGCCAGCAGCCAAGACCCAGGGGCCGGTAGTTCACCCCTCCACTTT.

In this sample, this clone turned up a few times. The V call is TRBV6-6, the J call TRBJ1-6; TRBD1 is a possible D gene (6 bases). The length of the CDR3 is 15 residues. Germline V gene lookup returns CDR1 MNHNY and CDR2 SVGAGI (reference sequence). V shed 10 bases and J shed 6 bases, with 19 bases lying between them. The CDR3 protein is CATTGSGGVNSPLHF. Written as DNA, the CDR3 is TGTGCCACGACTGGGTCGGGGGGCGTTAATTCACCCCTCCACTTT.

This chain joins TRBV29-1 and TRBJ2-5; possible D gene TRBD2, 6 bases. The CDR3 covers 14 residues. V lost 6 bases, J lost 1 base, and 15 bases lay in between. Germline V lookup: CDR1 SQVTM, CDR2 ANQGSEA. The CDR3 sequence is CSVAPPGLQETQYF. CDR3 in DNA: TGCAGCGTCGCCCCCCCGGGACTCCAAGAGACCCAGTACTTC.

The chain employs TRBV5-6 and TRBJ2-7; unclear D gene. The CDR3 sequence is 16 residues long. The V end was cut by 1 base, the J end by 0 bases, with 14 bases between. Looked up from germline, CDR1 is SGHDT and CDR2 is YYEEEE. The CDR3 DNA reads TGTGCCAGCAGCTTGCCTGTCTCTGGCAGCTCCTACGAGCAGTACTTC. It translates to CASSLPVSGSSYEQYF.

V usage is TRBV5-1 and J usage is TRBJ1-2; D perhaps matches TRBD1 (5 bases). CDR1 and CDR2 from the germline V gene are SGHRS and YFSETQ. The CDR3 spans 15 residues. V dropped 6 bases and J dropped 4 bases, with 19 bases sitting between them. The CDR3 DNA is TGCGCCAGCACCAACGGGGACTTGGGGGGCTATGGCTACACCTTC. It is translated as CASTNGDLGGYGYTF.

This clone was seen just once. The chain has TRBV10-3 and TRBJ2-3; tentative D call: TRBD2 (6 bases). V was pared by 0 bases and J by 3 bases, with 10 bases between. Looked up from germline, CDR1 is ENHRY and CDR2 is SYGVKD. The CDR3 is 15 amino acids. This CDR3 is CAISESEGLTDTQYF. In DNA, the CDR3 is TGTGCCATCAGTGAGTCGGAGGGCTTAACAGATACGCAGTATTTT.

The chain uses TRBV11-3 and TRBJ2-7; perhaps TRBD1 as D (6 bases). Trimming took off 0 bases at V and 4 bases at J, with 7 bases between the two ends. CDR3 length: 13 amino acids. Germline loops: CDR1 SGHNT, CDR2 YENEEA. The CDR3 region has the DNA TGTGCCAGCAGCTTAGACAGGGGTTACGAGCAGTACTTC. Its translation is CASSLDRGYEQYF. Complete variable domain (other parts from reference TRBV11-3 and TRBJ2-7): EAGVVQSPRYKIIEKKQPVAFWCNPISGHNTLYWYLQNLGQGPELLIRYENEEAVDDSQLPKDRFSAERLKGVDSTLKIQPAELGDSAVYLCASSLDRGYEQYFGPGTRLTVT.

The rearrangement uses TRBV5-4 and TRBJ2-1; 9 bases are shared with TRBD2. Trimming at V came to 3 bases and at J to 0 bases, leaving 4 bases not matched to a gene. Germline assignment: CDR1 SGHNT and CDR2 YYREEE (reference sequence). The CDR3 loop spans 16 amino acids. CDR3 DNA sequence: TGTGCCAGCAGCTCCGGGACTAGCTTCTCCTACAATGAGCAGTTCTTC. Its protein product is CASSSGTSFSYNEQFF.

The sample holds a few counts of this clone. The chain has TRBV7-6 and TRBJ2-5; 7 positions match TRBD2. The CDR3 has 17 residues. V was clipped by 2 bases and J by 2 bases; unmatched bases: 11. Germline lookup yields CDR1 SGHVS and CDR2 FNYEAQ. The CDR3 nucleotides read TGTGCCAGCAGCTTACGAGGGCTAGCGGCCCCTCAAGAGACCCAGTACTTC. Translation: CASSLRGLAAPQETQYF.

V gene TRBV5-1 combines with J gene TRBJ2-2; 9 bases match TRBD1. The germline V gene has CDR1 SGHRS and CDR2 YFSETQ. This CDR3 comprises 14 residues. The trim removed 4 bases at V and 6 bases at J, leaving 4 bases unmatched. The CDR3 nucleotides read TGCGCCAGCAGCGCGGGACAGGGCCCCGGGGAGCTGTTTTTT. Its protein product is CASSAGQGPGELFF. The whole variable domain, remainder taken from reference TRBV5-1 and TRBJ2-2, is KAGVTQTPRYLIKTRGQQVTLSCSPISGHRSVSWYQQTPGQGLQFLFEYFSETQRNKGNFPGRFSGRQFSNSRSEMNVSTLELGDSALYLCASSAGQGPGELFFGEGSRLTVL.

This chain uses TRBV4-3 with TRBJ1-4; 7 bases line up with TRBD1. CDR3 length equals 18 residues. The V gene's germline CDR1 is LGHNA and CDR2 YSLEER. V lost 4 bases and J lost 4; bases outside the gene matches: 15. The CDR3 coding sequence is TGCGCCAGCAGCCGGGGACGGACAGGAGGCCTTTTTAATGAAAAACTGTTTTTT. The encoded protein is CASSRGRTGGLFNEKLFF.

The chain combines TRBV2 with TRBJ1-2, with TRBD1 matching over 8 bases. The CDR3 runs 16 residues. Germline V gives CDR1 SNHLY, CDR2 FYNNEI. V gave up 6 bases and J gave up 4 bases; unmatched junction bases: 13. CDR3 in DNA: TGTGCCAGCAGGGGCGGCCAGGGGGCACGAGGCTATGGCTACACCTTC. Its translation is CASRGGQGARGYGYTF.

This chain connects TRBV11-2 to TRBJ2-3; perhaps TRBD2 as D (6 bases). This CDR3 is built from 15 residues. The germline CDR1 and CDR2 sequences are SGHAT and FQNNGV. V shed 0 bases and J shed 4 bases, with 11 bases lying between them. This CDR3 reads CASSLDRAGSDTQYF. The CDR3 DNA reads as TGTGCCAGCAGCTTAGATCGAGCGGGTTCAGATACGCAGTATTTT. Full variable domain (rest looked up from reference TRBV11-2 and TRBJ2-3): EAGVAQSPRYKIIEKRQSVAFWCNPISGHATLYWYQQILGQGPKLLIQFQNNGVVDDSQLPKDRFSAERLKGVDSTLKIQPAKLEDSAVYLCASSLDRAGSDTQYFGPGTRLTVL.

CDR3 DNA sequence: TGTGCCAGCAGTGAAGGGACTAGCGGGAGAGTAGCCTACAATGAGCAGTTCTTC. Translating gives CASSEGTSGRVAYNEQFF. J is TRBJ2-1 and V is TRBV6-1, with 13 bases identical to TRBD2. The germline gives CDR1 MNHNS, CDR2 SASEGT. CDR3 length: 18 amino acids. The junction had 5 bases not matched to a gene; V was cut back by 1 base and J by 2 bases.